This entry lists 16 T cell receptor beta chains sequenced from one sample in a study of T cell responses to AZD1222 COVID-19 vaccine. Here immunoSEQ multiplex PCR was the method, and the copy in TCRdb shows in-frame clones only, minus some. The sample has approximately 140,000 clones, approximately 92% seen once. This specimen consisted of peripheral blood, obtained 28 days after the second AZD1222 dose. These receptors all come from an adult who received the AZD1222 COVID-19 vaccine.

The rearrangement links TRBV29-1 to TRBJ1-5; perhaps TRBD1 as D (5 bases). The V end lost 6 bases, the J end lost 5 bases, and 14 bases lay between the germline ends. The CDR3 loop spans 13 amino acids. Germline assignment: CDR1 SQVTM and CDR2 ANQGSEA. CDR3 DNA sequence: TGCAGCGTCACCGGGACCGGCGATCAGCCCCAGCATTTT. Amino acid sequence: CSVTGTGDQPQHF.

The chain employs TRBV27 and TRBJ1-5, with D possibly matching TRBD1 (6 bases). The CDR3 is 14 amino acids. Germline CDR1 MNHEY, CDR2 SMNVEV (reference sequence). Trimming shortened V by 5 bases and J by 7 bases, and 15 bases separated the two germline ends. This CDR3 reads CASSIGGMEQPQHF. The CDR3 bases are TGTGCCAGCAGTATAGGGGGGATGGAGCAGCCCCAGCATTTT.

CDR3 in amino acids: CASSVDTVLANYGYTF. CDR3 bases: TGTGCCAGCAGCGTAGACACCGTTTTAGCTAACTATGGCTACACCTTC. This chain uses TRBV9 with TRBJ1-2; D unresolved. The length of the CDR3 is 16 residues. The germline V and J ends were trimmed by 0 bases and 0 bases, with 12 bases remaining between them. Germline V gives CDR1 SGDLS, CDR2 YYNGEE.

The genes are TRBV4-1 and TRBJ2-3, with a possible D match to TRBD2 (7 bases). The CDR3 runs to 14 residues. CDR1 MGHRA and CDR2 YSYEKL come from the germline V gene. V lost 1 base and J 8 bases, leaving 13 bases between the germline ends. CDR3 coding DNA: TGCGCCAGCAGCCAAGTAGGGGGGGCGGTTACGCAGTATTTT. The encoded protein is CASSQVGGAVTQYF.

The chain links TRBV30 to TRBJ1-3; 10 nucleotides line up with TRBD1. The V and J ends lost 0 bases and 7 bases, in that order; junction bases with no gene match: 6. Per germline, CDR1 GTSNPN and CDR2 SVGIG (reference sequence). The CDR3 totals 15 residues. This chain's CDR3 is CAWSVLGGQGNTIYF. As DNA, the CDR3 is TGTGCCTGGAGTGTACTTGGGGGACAGGGGAACACCATATATTTT.

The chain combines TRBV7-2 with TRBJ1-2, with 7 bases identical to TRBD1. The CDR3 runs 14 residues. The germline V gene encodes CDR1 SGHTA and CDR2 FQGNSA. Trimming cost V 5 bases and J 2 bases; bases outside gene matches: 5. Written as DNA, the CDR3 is TGTGCCAGCAGCGCCACGACAGGGAACTATGGCTACACCTTC. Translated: CASSATTGNYGYTF.

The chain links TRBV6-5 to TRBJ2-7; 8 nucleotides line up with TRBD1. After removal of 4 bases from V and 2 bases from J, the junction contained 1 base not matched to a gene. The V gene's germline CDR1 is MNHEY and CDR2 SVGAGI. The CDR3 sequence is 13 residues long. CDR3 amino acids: CASSWDRTYEQYF. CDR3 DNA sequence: TGTGCCAGCAGTTGGGACAGGACCTACGAGCAGTACTTC.

DNA for the CDR3: TGCGCCAGCAGCTCCACCACAGGGGTTAATTCACCCCTCCACTTT. Its translation is CASSSTTGVNSPLHF. V usage is TRBV5-1 and J usage is TRBJ1-6; 7 bases are a match to TRBD1. Germline V CDR1 and CDR2: SGHRS, YFSETQ. V trimming: 3 bases; J trimming: 6 bases; junction bases outside the gene matches: 6. This CDR3 comprises 15 residues.

The DNA for the CDR3 is TGCGCCAGCAGCTTGGCCCTAGGCACTGAAGCTTTCTTT. Its protein product is CASSLALGTEAFF. The chain joins TRBV5-1 to TRBJ1-1; D remains ambiguous. CDR3 length equals 13 residues. Trimming stripped 0 bases from V and 4 bases from J, with 7 bases between. Germline assignment: CDR1 SGHRS and CDR2 YFSETQ.

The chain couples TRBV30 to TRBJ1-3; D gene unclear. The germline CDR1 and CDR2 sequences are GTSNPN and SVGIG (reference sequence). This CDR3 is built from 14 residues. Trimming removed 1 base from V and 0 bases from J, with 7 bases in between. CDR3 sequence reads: CAWSGSDSGNTIYF. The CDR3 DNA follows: TGTGCCTGGAGTGGCAGTGACTCTGGAAACACCATATATTTT.

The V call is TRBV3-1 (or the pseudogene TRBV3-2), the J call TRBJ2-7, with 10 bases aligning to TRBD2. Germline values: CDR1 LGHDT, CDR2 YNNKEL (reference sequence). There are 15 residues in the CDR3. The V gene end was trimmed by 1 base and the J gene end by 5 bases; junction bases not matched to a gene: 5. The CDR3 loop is CASSQGLAGAHEQYF. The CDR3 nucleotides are TGTGCCAGCAGCCAAGGGCTAGCGGGAGCCCACGAGCAGTACTTC.

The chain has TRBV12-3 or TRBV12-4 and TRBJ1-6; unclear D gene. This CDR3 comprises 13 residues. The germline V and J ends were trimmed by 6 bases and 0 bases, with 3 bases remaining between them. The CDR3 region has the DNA TGTGCCAGCAGGACCTCCTATAATTCACCCCTCCACTTT. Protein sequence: CASRTSYNSPLHF.

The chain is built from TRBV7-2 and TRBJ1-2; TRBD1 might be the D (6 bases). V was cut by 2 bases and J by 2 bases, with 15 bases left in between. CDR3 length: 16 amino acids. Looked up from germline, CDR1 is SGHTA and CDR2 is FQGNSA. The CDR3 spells CASSLYRGRGNYGYTF. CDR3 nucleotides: TGTGCCAGCAGCTTATACCGTGGCAGGGGAAACTATGGCTACACCTTC.

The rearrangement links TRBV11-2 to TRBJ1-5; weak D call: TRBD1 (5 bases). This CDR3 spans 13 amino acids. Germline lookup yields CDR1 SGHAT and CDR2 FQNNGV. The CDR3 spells CVQNQTRGKPQHF. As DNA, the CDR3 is TGTGTTCAGAACCAAACCCGGGGGAAGCCCCAGCATTTT.

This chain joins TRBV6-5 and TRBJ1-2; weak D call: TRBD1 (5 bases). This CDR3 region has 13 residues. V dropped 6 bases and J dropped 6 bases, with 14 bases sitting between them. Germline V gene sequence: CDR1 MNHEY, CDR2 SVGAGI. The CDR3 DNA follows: TGTGCCAGCAGACGAGGGGTTATTGATGGCTACACCTTC. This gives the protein CASRRGVIDGYTF.

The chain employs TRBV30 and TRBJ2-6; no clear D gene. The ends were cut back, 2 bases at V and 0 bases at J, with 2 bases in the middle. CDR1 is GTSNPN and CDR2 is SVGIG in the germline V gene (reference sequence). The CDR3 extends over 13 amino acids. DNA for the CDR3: TGTGCCTGGAGTTTCTCTGGGGCCAACGTCCTGACTTTC. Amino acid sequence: CAWSFSGANVLTF.